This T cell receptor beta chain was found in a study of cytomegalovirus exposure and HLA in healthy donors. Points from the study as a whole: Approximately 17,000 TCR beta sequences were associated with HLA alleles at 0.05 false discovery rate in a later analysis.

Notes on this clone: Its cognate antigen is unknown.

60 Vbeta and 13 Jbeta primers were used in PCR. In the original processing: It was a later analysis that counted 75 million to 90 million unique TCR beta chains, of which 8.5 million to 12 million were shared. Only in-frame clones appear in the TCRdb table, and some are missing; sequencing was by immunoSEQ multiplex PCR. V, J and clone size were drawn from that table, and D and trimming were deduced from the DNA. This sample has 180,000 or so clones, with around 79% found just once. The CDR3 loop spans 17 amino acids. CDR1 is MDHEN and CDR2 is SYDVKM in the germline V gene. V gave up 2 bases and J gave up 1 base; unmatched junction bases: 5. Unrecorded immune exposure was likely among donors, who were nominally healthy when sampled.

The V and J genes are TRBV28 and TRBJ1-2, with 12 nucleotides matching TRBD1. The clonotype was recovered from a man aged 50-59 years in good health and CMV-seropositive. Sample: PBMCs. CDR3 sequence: CASSLTGTGGVNYGYTF. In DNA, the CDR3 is TGTGCCAGCAGTTTAACCGGGACAGGGGGCGTTAACTATGGCTACACCTTC.